Each of the 32 T cell receptor beta chains below was sequenced from the same sample in a study of blood T cell repertoires in COVID-19. Produced via immunoSEQ multiplex PCR; TCRdb's table is partial and in-frame only. The table has 120,000 or so clones, around 81% seen once. The sample taken for sequencing was peripheral blood. The receptors originated from a man in his sixties or seventies with acute or convalescent COVID-19.

CDR3: CASSITATSGGKVEFF. The CDR3 DNA is TGTGCCAGTAGTATTACGGCGACTAGCGGGGGTAAAGTGGAGTTCTTC. The rearrangement links TRBV19 to TRBJ2-1; TRBD2 agrees at 12 bases. The CDR3 is 16 residues long. The J segment lost 14 bases and the V segment lost 3 bases, leaving 14 bases of the junction unmatched. CDR1 and CDR2 (germline): LNHDA, SQIVND (reference sequence).

The rearrangement joins TRBV7-2 to TRBJ1-2; D perhaps matches TRBD1 (6 bases). V dropped 1 base and J dropped 7 bases, with 19 bases sitting between them. Germline CDR1 is SGHTA and CDR2 is FQGNSA. The CDR3 totals 16 residues. The CDR3 here is CASSLESQGLGGGYTF. CDR3 coding DNA: TGTGCCAGCAGCTTAGAATCTCAGGGGTTAGGTGGTGGCTACACCTTC.

The chain recombines TRBV11-3 with TRBJ2-7; 7 positions match TRBD2. Germline CDR1 is SGHNT and CDR2 is YENEEA. The J segment lost 2 bases and the V segment lost 2 bases, leaving 6 bases of the junction unmatched. The CDR3 length is 15 residues. The CDR3 loop reads CASSLQAGPTYEQYF. Here the CDR3 DNA reads TGTGCCAGCAGCTTACAAGCGGGACCTACCTACGAGCAGTACTTC.

The chain has TRBV6-6 and TRBJ1-2, with 9 nucleotides matching TRBD1. Germline-derived CDR1 and CDR2 are MNHNY and SVGAGI (reference sequence). This CDR3 is built from 14 residues. Trimming removed 4 bases from V and 8 bases from J; junction bases left unmatched: 8. The CDR3: CASSLPDRGVGYTF. The CDR3 region has the DNA TGTGCCAGCAGTTTACCGGACAGGGGAGTCGGCTACACCTTC.

The J gene is TRBJ1-4, the V gene TRBV5-1; 9 positions agree with TRBD1. Germline V lookup: CDR1 SGHRS, CDR2 YFSETQ. The CDR3 is 14 amino acids. Trimming cost V 2 bases and J 8 bases; bases outside gene matches: 4. The CDR3 DNA reads as TGCGCCAGCAGCTTCCGACAGGGGGACGAAAAACTGTTTTTT. This gives the protein CASSFRQGDEKLFF.

The V and J genes are TRBV7-9 and TRBJ1-6; D gene uncertain. Germline CDR1 reads SEHNR; CDR2 reads FQNEAQ (reference sequence). The V gene lost 2 bases and the J gene lost 5 bases, with 10 bases spanning the gap. This CDR3 comprises 15 residues. DNA for the CDR3: TGTGCCAGCAGCTTACTATCGCTGGATAATTCACCCCTCCACTTT. This codes for CASSLLSLDNSPLHF.

In regard to this clone: The junction and the germline gene differ at one end; a read error may be behind it. This chain uses TRBV5-6 with TRBJ1-2, with TRBD1 identical over 7 bases. The CDR3 totals 12 residues. CDR1 and CDR2 from the germline V gene are SGHDT and YYEEEE. The CDR3 loop reads CASSLVPQGEIF. The CDR3 nucleotides are TGTGCCAGCAGCTTGGTTCCCCAGGGGGAGATCTTC.

V gene TRBV7-2 combines with J gene TRBJ2-1, with TRBD1 matching over 8 bases. CDR1 SGHTA and CDR2 FQGNSA come from the germline V gene. Germline trimming cut 7 bases from V and 4 bases from J; bases unmatched to any gene: 9. The CDR3 has 15 residues. The CDR3 region is CASISDRGGYNEQFF. CDR3 sequence (DNA): TGTGCCAGCATCTCAGACAGGGGCGGATACAATGAGCAGTTCTTC.

The chain is built from TRBV19 and TRBJ2-3; D is ambiguous. Germline V lookup: CDR1 LNHDA, CDR2 SQIVND (reference sequence). The CDR3 consists of 13 residues. The germline V and J ends were trimmed by 6 bases and 1 base, with 8 bases remaining between them. Written as DNA, the CDR3 is TGTGCCAGTAGGAAATTAGGCACAGATACGCAGTATTTT. Translated, it gives CASRKLGTDTQYF.

J is TRBJ2-1 and V is TRBV5-1; perhaps TRBD1 as D (6 bases). The CDR3 contains 14 residues. CDR1 is SGHRS, CDR2 YFSETQ, per germline. Between the trimmed V and J ends, which lost 3 bases and 2 bases, there was a span of 9 bases. CDR3 sequence reads: CASSSDRTYNEQFF. The DNA for the CDR3 is TGCGCCAGCAGCTCCGACAGGACCTACAATGAGCAGTTCTTC.

This clone was seen a handful of times. This chain connects TRBV3-1 (or the pseudogene TRBV3-2) to TRBJ2-3, with D possibly TRBD2 on 6 matching bases. V was trimmed by 4 bases and J by 0 bases, leaving 14 bases between them. The germline V gene encodes CDR1 LGHDT and CDR2 YNNKEL (reference sequence). The CDR3 spans 16 residues. DNA of the CDR3: TGTGCCAGCAGCCTAGGCGCGGGGTCTAGCACAGATACGCAGTATTTT. This gives the protein CASSLGAGSSTDTQYF.

The chain is built from TRBV18 and TRBJ1-1, with 10 bases matching TRBD1. This CDR3 region has 16 residues. Per germline, CDR1 KGHSH and CDR2 LQKENI. V dropped 1 base and J dropped 1; count of bases not matched to a gene: 3. CDR3 nucleotide sequence: TGTGCCAGCTCACCACGGACAGGGGGAGGGAACACTGAAGCTTTCTTT. The encoded protein is CASSPRTGGGNTEAFF.

The rearrangement joins TRBV4-3 to TRBJ2-2; 8 bases align to TRBD2. CDR3 size: 17 residues. Trimming removed 1 base from V and 5 bases from J; junction bases left unmatched: 9. Per the germline V gene, CDR1 is LGHNA and CDR2 is YSLEER. The CDR3 region is CASSQVISGTRTGELFF. CDR3 sequence (DNA): TGCGCCAGCAGCCAAGTCATCTCCGGGACTAGGACCGGGGAGCTGTTTTTT.

CDR3 in amino acids: CSVQISGANVLTF. DNA for the CDR3: TGCAGCGTCCAAATCTCTGGGGCCAACGTCCTGACTTTC. The chain links TRBV29-1 to TRBJ2-6; no definite D call. Germline CDR1 is SQVTM and CDR2 is ANQGSEA. Trimming left V 6 bases short and J 0 bases short, with 6 bases between. This CDR3 comprises 13 residues.

The chain couples TRBV11-1 to TRBJ1-4; 9 bases map to TRBD1. Trimming at V came to 2 bases and at J to 6 bases, leaving 1 base not matched to a gene. The V gene's germline CDR1 is SGHAT and CDR2 FQDESV (reference sequence). The CDR3 extends over 14 amino acids. For the CDR3, the DNA is TGTGCCAGCAGCTTAAGGACAGGGGATGAAAAACTGTTTTTT. It is translated as CASSLRTGDEKLFF.

The sample holds one count of this clone. CDR3 region: CASSPRQGGTGELFF. CDR3 in DNA: TGTGCCAGCAGCCCCCGACAGGGGGGAACCGGGGAGCTGTTTTTT. The J gene is TRBJ2-2, the V gene TRBV9; 9 bases agree with TRBD1. Trimming at V came to 4 bases and at J to 5 bases, leaving 6 bases not matched to a gene. The germline CDR1 and CDR2 sequences are SGDLS and YYNGEE. The CDR3 has 15 residues.

This chain joins TRBV7-6 and TRBJ1-2; 7 bases map to TRBD1. Germline V gene sequence: CDR1 SGHVS, CDR2 FNYEAQ. Trimming cost V 5 bases and J 6 bases; bases outside gene matches: 12. This CDR3 comprises 15 residues. Written as DNA, the CDR3 is TGTGCCAGCAGCCGCGCCCCGACAGGGTTGGATGGCTACACCTTC. Its protein is CASSRAPTGLDGYTF.

The chain employs TRBV7-9 and TRBJ1-4; 7 bases line up with TRBD1. The germline V gene has CDR1 SEHNR and CDR2 FQNEAQ (reference sequence). The CDR3 runs 17 residues. V was clipped by 5 bases and J by 6 bases; unmatched bases: 15. The CDR3 loop is CASSQLGETGIDEKLFF. CDR3 nucleotides: TGTGCCAGCAGCCAATTGGGGGAGACAGGGATCGATGAAAAACTGTTTTTT.

In DNA form, the CDR3 reads TGTGCCAGCAGCACCCGACAGGGGGCATACTACGAGCAGTACTTC. Residues: CASSTRQGAYYEQYF. V gene TRBV11-1 combines with J gene TRBJ2-7, with 10 bases matching TRBD1. V dropped 5 bases and J dropped 3; count of bases not matched to a gene: 7. The germline V gene has CDR1 SGHAT and CDR2 FQDESV (reference sequence). This CDR3 region has 15 residues.

This clone was picked up a small number of times. The chain couples TRBV4-1 to TRBJ1-6; D ambiguous. The V end lost 1 base, the J end lost 11 bases, and 6 bases lay between the germline ends. The CDR3 spans 12 residues. Germline lookup yields CDR1 MGHRA and CDR2 YSYEKL. As DNA, the CDR3 is TGCGCCAGCAGCCAAGCTGCGGCACCCCTCCACTTT. The encoded protein is CASSQAAAPLHF.

V usage is TRBV4-2 and J usage is TRBJ1-1; D possibly corresponds to TRBD1 (5 bases). The CDR3 is 16 amino acids. Germline CDR1 reads LGHNA; CDR2 reads YNFKEQ. Trimming stripped 1 base from V and 0 bases from J, with 12 bases between. This chain's CDR3 is CASSQGEGWMNTEAFF. The CDR3 DNA reads TGTGCCAGCAGCCAAGGGGAGGGGTGGATGAACACTGAAGCTTTCTTT.

This rearrangement joins TRBV7-9 to TRBJ1-4; perhaps TRBD1 as D (6 bases). Trimming pared 7 bases from V and 8 bases from J, leaving 17 bases between. This CDR3 is 14 amino acids long. From germline, CDR1 is SEHNR and CDR2 FQNEAQ (reference sequence). The CDR3 region has the DNA TGTGCCAGCACCTCTGGGGGCCAAAGAGAAAAACTGTTTTTT. This gives the protein CASTSGGQREKLFF.

The chain uses TRBV5-1 and TRBJ1-1, with TRBD1 as a possible D gene (6 bases). V was cut by 1 base and J by 3 bases, with 16 bases left in between. The germline gives CDR1 SGHRS, CDR2 YFSETQ. The CDR3 is 16 residues long. CDR3 in amino acids: CASSLSRGGGDTEAFF. The CDR3 bases are TGCGCCAGCAGCTTGTCGAGAGGGGGGGGCGACACTGAAGCTTTCTTT.

The DNA for the CDR3 is TGTGCCAGCAGCTCGAACAGGGGTGGCTATGGCTACACCTTC. Residues: CASSSNRGGYGYTF. V is TRBV7-2 and J is TRBJ1-2, with 7 bases matching TRBD1. Germline V gives CDR1 SGHTA, CDR2 FQGNSA. With V trimmed by 4 bases and J by 4 bases, 6 bases remained unmatched. The CDR3 sequence is 14 residues long.

The chain is built from TRBV6-6 and TRBJ2-6, with D unresolved. The CDR3 is 12 residues long. Germline V gives CDR1 MNHNY, CDR2 SVGAGI (reference sequence). The germline V and J ends were trimmed by 9 bases and 1 base, with 4 bases remaining between them. In nucleotides, the CDR3 is TGTGCCAGTACATCTGGGGCCAACGTCCTGACTTTC. Protein: CASTSGANVLTF.

This clone was seen only a few times. J is TRBJ1-2 and V is TRBV5-1, with 8 bases identical to TRBD1. With 0 bases clipped from V and 0 bases from J, the junction kept 10 bases outside the gene matches. Germline V gene sequence: CDR1 SGHRS, CDR2 YFSETQ. CDR3 size: 18 residues. The CDR3 DNA reads as TGCGCCAGCAGCTTGGGCCTTCAGGGGACAGGCTCTAACTATGGCTACACCTTC. It is translated as CASSLGLQGTGSNYGYTF.

This sequence joins TRBV6-5 and TRBJ1-2; perhaps TRBD1 as D (6 bases). Germline CDR1 is MNHEY and CDR2 is SVGAGI. The CDR3 has 15 amino acids. V was cut by 6 bases and J by 1 base, with 15 bases left in between. The CDR3 coding sequence is TGTGCCAGCAGCCCCTGGACAGCAGATAACTATGGCTACACCTTC. It translates to CASSPWTADNYGYTF.

V and J are TRBV2 and TRBJ1-2; D remains ambiguous. Germline V lookup: CDR1 SNHLY, CDR2 FYNNEI. V lost 3 bases and J 12 bases, leaving 11 bases between the germline ends. There are 11 residues in the CDR3. CDR3 DNA: TGTGCCAGCAGTGACCCCCGGGTCCACACCTTC. This codes for CASSDPRVHTF.

This clone has only a few counts. The rearrangement joins TRBV19 to TRBJ1-1; the match to TRBD1 covers 12 bases. CDR3 length: 18 residues. From germline, CDR1 is LNHDA and CDR2 SQIVND (reference sequence). The J segment lost 4 bases and the V segment lost 5 bases, leaving 14 bases of the junction unmatched. The CDR3 DNA is TGTGCCAGTAGTTCTAGGGACAGGGGGCGATGGGGTCGCACTGAAGCTTTCTTT. Amino acid sequence: CASSSRDRGRWGRTEAFF.

This clone has just one count. This chain uses TRBV27 with TRBJ2-7; D might be TRBD2 (5 bases). V shed 5 bases and J shed 0 bases, with 14 bases lying between them. CDR1 and CDR2 (germline): MNHEY, SMNVEV (reference sequence). CDR3 size: 15 residues. CDR3 nucleotides: TGTGCCAGCAGTAACGTCGGACTCGGCTCCTACGAGCAGTACTTC. Translated, it gives CASSNVGLGSYEQYF.

The rearrangement joins TRBV7-6 to TRBJ2-5, with D possibly TRBD1 on 6 matching bases. Trimming stripped 4 bases from V and 5 bases from J, with 26 bases between. The CDR3 consists of 18 residues. From germline, CDR1 is SGHVS and CDR2 FNYEAQ. DNA for the CDR3: TGTGCCAGCAGCTCCACCATAGCTATACAGGGAGATGCGGAGACCCAGTACTTC. Translated, it gives CASSSTIAIQGDAETQYF.

The V call is TRBV9, the J call TRBJ1-4; no definite D call. With 4 bases removed from V and 0 bases from J, the gap between germline ends came to 10 bases. Per germline, CDR1 SGDLS and CDR2 YYNGEE. This CDR3 spans 15 amino acids. The CDR3: CASSPTVATNEKLFF. Written as DNA, the CDR3 is TGTGCCAGCAGCCCCACGGTTGCAACTAATGAAAAACTGTTTTTT.